These 24 T cell receptor beta chains were sequenced from one sample in a study of T cell responses to AZD1222 COVID-19 vaccine. This table comes from immunoSEQ multiplex PCR, and its TCRdb copy is limited to in-frame clones, with some not included. Seen here are some 120,000 clones, approximately 90% observed once, and the top ten hold over 9%. The sample consisted of peripheral blood, taken 28 days after the second AZD1222 dose. These TCRs come from an adult who received the AZD1222 COVID-19 vaccine.

This clone occurred once. The chain links TRBV6-5 to TRBJ2-5; D unresolved. Germline CDR1 MNHEY, CDR2 SVGAGI. CDR3 length: 13 residues. Trimming stripped 6 bases from V and 5 bases from J, with 13 bases between. The CDR3 loop reads CASRGNGPETQYF. The CDR3 DNA reads TGTGCCAGCAGGGGCAACGGGCCCGAGACCCAGTACTTC.

The V and J genes are TRBV6-1 and TRBJ1-5; tentatively, D is TRBD1 (5 bases). Germline V lookup: CDR1 MNHNS, CDR2 SASEGT. The CDR3 length is 14 residues. Trimming took 2 bases from V and 2 from J, leaving 7 bases between them. CDR3 nucleotide sequence: TGTGCCAGCAGTGAAATACAGGGCAATCAGCCCCAGCATTTT. It translates to CASSEIQGNQPQHF.

This sequence joins TRBV5-1 and TRBJ1-3; D possibly corresponds to TRBD1 (6 bases). The germline V gene has CDR1 SGHRS and CDR2 YFSETQ. This CDR3 comprises 16 residues. V was clipped by 5 bases and J by 0 bases, with 15 bases between them. CDR3 sequence (DNA): TGCGCCAGCAGTCTTACAGGGAAAAGCTCTGGAAACACCATATATTTT. Protein sequence: CASSLTGKSSGNTIYF. The whole variable domain, remainder taken from reference TRBV5-1 and TRBJ1-3, is KAGVTQTPRYLIKTRGQQVTLSCSPISGHRSVSWYQQTPGQGLQFLFEYFSETQRNKGNFPGRFSGRQFSNSRSEMNVSTLELGDSALYLCASSLTGKSSGNTIYFGEGSWLTVV.

The gene calls are TRBV6-6 and TRBJ2-5, with a tentative D call TRBD2 (7 bases). Trimming left V 7 bases short and J 2 bases short, with 14 bases between. The germline gives CDR1 MNHNY, CDR2 SVGAGI (reference sequence). The CDR3 runs to 14 residues. CDR3 nucleotides: TGTGCCAGCACCCCAAGGGGGGGGCAAGAGACCCAGTACTTC. It encodes CASTPRGGQETQYF.

In DNA, the CDR3 is TGCGCCAGCAGCTTGGCCTATAGGGGCTTGAACACTGAAGCTTTCTTT. As protein: CASSLAYRGLNTEAFF. The J gene is TRBJ1-1, the V gene TRBV5-1; the D gene is possibly TRBD1 (5 bases). This CDR3 is 16 amino acids long. Germline CDR1 and CDR2: SGHRS and YFSETQ. Deletions cut 0 bases from V and 0 bases from J, with 12 bases between.

J is TRBJ1-4 and V is TRBV2, with D unclear. CDR3 length equals 12 residues. V lost 2 bases, J lost 10 bases, and 8 bases lay in between. Looked up from germline, CDR1 is SNHLY and CDR2 is FYNNEI. For the CDR3, the DNA is TGTGCCAGCAGTGAACGTGACGGAAAACTGTTTTTT. Protein product: CASSERDGKLFF.

The V gene is TRBV6-7, the J gene TRBJ1-2; D possibly corresponds to TRBD1 (5 bases). TRBV6-7 is identified as an open reading frame with a role that is uncertain. The CDR3 totals 14 residues. Trimming cost V 5 bases and J 7 bases, with 17 bases left between them. The CDR3 region has the DNA TGTGCCAGCAGTGGGCGCCGTTCGGGGCTTGGCTACACCTTC. It is translated as CASSGRRSGLGYTF.

The chain carries TRBV5-1 and TRBJ1-6; D is unresolved. The CDR3 has 13 amino acids. Trimming left V 0 bases short and J 7 bases short, with 5 bases between. Germline V gene data show CDR1 as SGHRS and CDR2 as YFSETQ. Written as DNA, the CDR3 is TGCGCCAGCAGCTTGGTCGAGAATTCACCCCTCCACTTT. Translating gives CASSLVENSPLHF.

This clone was found once. The rearrangement links TRBV6-5 to TRBJ1-2; the D is unclear. Germline-derived CDR1 and CDR2 are MNHEY and SVGAGI. The CDR3 is 13 amino acids. V was clipped by 11 bases and J by 5 bases, with 18 bases between them. CDR3: CAGGGTSSYGYTF. Written as DNA, the CDR3 is TGTGCCGGAGGAGGCACAAGCTCTTATGGCTACACCTTC.

The chain employs TRBV4-1 and TRBJ2-3, with D uncertain. Per the germline V gene, CDR1 is MGHRA and CDR2 is YSYEKL. The V end lost 0 bases, the J end lost 0 bases, and 4 bases lay between the germline ends. This CDR3 has 14 amino acids. CDR3 residues: CASSQDPSTDTQYF. The CDR3 nucleotides read TGCGCCAGCAGCCAAGACCCCAGCACAGATACGCAGTATTTT.

This chain connects TRBV18 to TRBJ2-7, with TRBD2 matching 12 bases. CDR3 length: 18 residues. Germline V CDR1 and CDR2: KGHSH, LQKENI. Unmatched junction bases numbered 8, after V lost 1 base and J lost 1 base. CDR3 coding DNA: TGTGCCAGCTCACCACGGACTAGCGGGGCTGGTATATCCTACGAGCAGTACTTC. Amino acid sequence: CASSPRTSGAGISYEQYF.

This clone was detected only a few times. The J gene is TRBJ2-3, the V gene TRBV5-1; D could derive from TRBD1 or TRBD2 (5 bases each). The germline V gene has CDR1 SGHRS and CDR2 YFSETQ. V lost 0 bases, J lost 5 bases, and 10 bases lay in between. This CDR3 is 14 amino acids long. CDR3 in DNA: TGCGCCAGCAGCTTGGGAGGGGTGGGAGATACGCAGTATTTT. Protein product: CASSLGGVGDTQYF. Supplemented by reference TRBV5-1 and TRBJ2-3, the full variable domain reads KAGVTQTPRYLIKTRGQQVTLSCSPISGHRSVSWYQQTPGQGLQFLFEYFSETQRNKGNFPGRFSGRQFSNSRSEMNVSTLELGDSALYLCASSLGGVGDTQYFGPGTRLTVL.

The rearrangement joins TRBV18 to TRBJ2-7; 10 nucleotides agree with TRBD2. Unmatched junction bases numbered 5, after V lost 3 bases and J lost 3 bases. Germline values: CDR1 KGHSH, CDR2 LQKENI. CDR3 length: 15 amino acids. Here the CDR3 reads CASSPEAGGLYEQYF. CDR3 bases: TGTGCCAGCTCACCGGAAGCGGGGGGGCTCTACGAGCAGTACTTC.

The chain is built from TRBV3-1 (or the pseudogene TRBV3-2) and TRBJ1-5; D is unclear. The CDR3 consists of 13 residues. The V and J ends lost 0 bases and 11 bases respectively, with 11 bases between them. Germline lookup yields CDR1 LGHDT and CDR2 YNNKEL (reference sequence). The CDR3 nucleotides read TGTGCCAGCAGCCAAGACCGGGCGAGGGCCCAGCATTTT. It codes for CASSQDRARAQHF.

The chain joins TRBV7-2 to TRBJ1-2, with D maybe TRBD1 (6 bases). Per germline, CDR1 SGHTA and CDR2 FQGNSA. The CDR3 loop spans 14 amino acids. The V end lost 5 bases, the J end lost 8 bases, and 18 bases lay between the germline ends. The CDR3 DNA is TGTGCCAGCAGCCCAGGAGGAGGGGGGAAGGGCTACACCTTC. Protein sequence: CASSPGGGGKGYTF. Full variable domain (remainder filled in from reference TRBV7-2 and TRBJ1-2): GAGVSQSPSNKVTEKGKDVELRCDPISGHTALYWYRQSLGQGLEFLIYFQGNSAPDKSGLPSDRFSAERTGGSVSTLTIQRTQQEDSAVYLCASSPGGGGKGYTFGSGTRLTVV.

The rearrangement joins TRBV24-1 to TRBJ2-5; 8 bases match TRBD2. The CDR3 sequence is 15 residues long. Germline V gene sequence: CDR1 KGHDR, CDR2 SFDVKD. V lost 3 bases and J lost 2; bases outside the gene matches: 4. CDR3 loop: CATSDSGLAQETQYF. In nucleotides, the CDR3 is TGTGCCACCAGTGATAGCGGACTAGCACAAGAGACCCAGTACTTC.

The rearrangement joins TRBV12-3 or TRBV12-4 to TRBJ1-2; D unclear. CDR3 size: 12 residues. Trimming left V 6 bases short and J 8 bases short, with 13 bases between. The chain's CDR3 is CASSLAGQGYTF. The CDR3 DNA follows: TGTGCCAGCAGCCTCGCGGGTCAGGGCTACACCTTC.

The chain couples TRBV30 to TRBJ1-3; D uncertain. CDR3 length equals 13 residues. Trimming stripped 2 bases from V and 4 bases from J, with 9 bases between. From germline, CDR1 is GTSNPN and CDR2 SVGIG (reference sequence). The CDR3 spells CAWSFLGGNTIYF. CDR3 nucleotides: TGTGCCTGGAGTTTCCTGGGGGGAAACACCATATATTTT.

The chain is built from TRBV18 and TRBJ2-7; maybe TRBD2 (5 bases). Germline V CDR1 and CDR2: KGHSH, LQKENI. The CDR3 totals 13 residues. V was pared by 3 bases and J by 2 bases, with 8 bases between. The CDR3 reads CASSPPGAYEQYF. Written as DNA, the CDR3 is TGTGCCAGCTCACCCCCCGGGGCCTACGAGCAGTACTTC.

The chain recombines TRBV18 with TRBJ2-5; D might be TRBD1 (6 bases). The CDR3 is 13 residues long. Trimming shortened V by 3 bases and J by 4 bases, and 9 bases separated the two germline ends. CDR1 KGHSH and CDR2 LQKENI come from the germline V gene. The CDR3 nucleotides read TGTGCCAGCTCACCTGGGACAATAGAGACCCAGTACTTC. Translating gives CASSPGTIETQYF.

The V call is TRBV5-1, the J call TRBJ2-1; D is undetermined. Deletions cut 6 bases from V and 6 bases from J, with 7 bases between. This CDR3 is 11 amino acids long. The V gene's germline CDR1 is SGHRS and CDR2 YFSETQ. CDR3 region: CASISRNEQFF. In DNA form, the CDR3 reads TGCGCCAGCATTTCCCGCAATGAGCAGTTCTTC.

V usage is TRBV12-5 and J usage is TRBJ1-5, with D possibly matching TRBD1 (6 bases). In germline, CDR1 is LGHNT, CDR2 FRNRAP. The CDR3 consists of 14 residues. V gave up 5 bases and J gave up 7 bases, with 15 bases separating them. CDR3 in DNA: TGTGCTAGTGGTCCAGGGACAACAGGACAGCCCCAGCATTTT. It is translated as CASGPGTTGQPQHF.

The chain combines TRBV19 with TRBJ1-5; 7 bases line up with TRBD1. Germline loops: CDR1 LNHDA, CDR2 SQIVND (reference sequence). The CDR3 spans 16 residues. V gave up 4 bases and J gave up 5 bases; unmatched junction bases: 11. CDR3 loop: CASSKPTGVRYQPQHF. CDR3 nucleotides: TGTGCCAGTAGTAAACCTACAGGGGTCCGGTATCAGCCCCAGCATTTT.

The chain links TRBV27 to TRBJ1-2; 10 bases are a match to TRBD1. V dropped 6 bases and J dropped 3; count of bases not matched to a gene: 4. The germline V gene encodes CDR1 MNHEY and CDR2 SMNVEV (reference sequence). The CDR3 contains 14 residues. The CDR3 region has the DNA TGTGCCAGCAGACAAGGGACAGGGGACTATGGCTACACCTTC. This gives the protein CASRQGTGDYGYTF.